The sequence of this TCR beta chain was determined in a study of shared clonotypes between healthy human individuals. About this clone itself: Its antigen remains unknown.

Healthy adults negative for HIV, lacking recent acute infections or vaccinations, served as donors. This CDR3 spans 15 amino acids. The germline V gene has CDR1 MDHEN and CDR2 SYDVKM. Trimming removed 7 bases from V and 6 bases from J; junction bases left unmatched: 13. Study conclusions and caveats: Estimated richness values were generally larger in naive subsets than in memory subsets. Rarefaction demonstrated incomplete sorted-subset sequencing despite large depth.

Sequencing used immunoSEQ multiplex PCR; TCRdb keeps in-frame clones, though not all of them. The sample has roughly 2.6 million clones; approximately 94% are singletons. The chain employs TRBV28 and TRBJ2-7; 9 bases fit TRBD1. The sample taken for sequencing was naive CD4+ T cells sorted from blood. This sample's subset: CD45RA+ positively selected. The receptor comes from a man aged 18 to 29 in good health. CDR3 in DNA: TGTGCCAGCAATCTCCGAGGACAGGGGTTCGGCGAGCAGTACTTC. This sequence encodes CASNLRGQGFGEQYF.